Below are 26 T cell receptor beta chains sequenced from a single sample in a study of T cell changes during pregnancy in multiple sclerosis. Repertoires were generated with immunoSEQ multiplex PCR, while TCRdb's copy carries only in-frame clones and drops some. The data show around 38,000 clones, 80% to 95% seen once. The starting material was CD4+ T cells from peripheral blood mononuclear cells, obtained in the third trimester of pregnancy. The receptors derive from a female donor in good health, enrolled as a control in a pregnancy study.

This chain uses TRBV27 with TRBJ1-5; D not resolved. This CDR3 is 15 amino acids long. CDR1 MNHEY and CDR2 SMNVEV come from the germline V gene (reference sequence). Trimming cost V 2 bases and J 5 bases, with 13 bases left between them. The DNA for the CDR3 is TGTGCCAGCAGTTTAGGATTCGGCGGTCATCAGCCCCAGCATTTT. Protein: CASSLGFGGHQPQHF.

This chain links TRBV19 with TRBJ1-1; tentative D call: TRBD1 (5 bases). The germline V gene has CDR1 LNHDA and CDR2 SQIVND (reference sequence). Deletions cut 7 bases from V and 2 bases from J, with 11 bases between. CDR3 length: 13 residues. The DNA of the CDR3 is TGTGCCAGTAAGCGACAGCTAAACACTGAAGCTTTCTTT. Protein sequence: CASKRQLNTEAFF.

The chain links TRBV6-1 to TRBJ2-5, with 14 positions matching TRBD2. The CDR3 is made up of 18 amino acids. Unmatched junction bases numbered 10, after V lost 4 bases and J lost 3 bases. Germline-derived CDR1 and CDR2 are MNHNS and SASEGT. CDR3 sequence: CASSGGVPGLAGEETQYF. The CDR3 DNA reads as TGTGCCAGCAGTGGGGGGGTGCCGGGACTAGCGGGGGAAGAGACCCAGTACTTC.

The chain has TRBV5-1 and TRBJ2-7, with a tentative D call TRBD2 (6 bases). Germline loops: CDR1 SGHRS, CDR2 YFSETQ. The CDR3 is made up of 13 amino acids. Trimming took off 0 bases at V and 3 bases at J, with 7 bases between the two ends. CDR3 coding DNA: TGCGCCAGCAGCTTGGGGCGGGACTACGAGCAGTACTTC. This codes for CASSLGRDYEQYF.

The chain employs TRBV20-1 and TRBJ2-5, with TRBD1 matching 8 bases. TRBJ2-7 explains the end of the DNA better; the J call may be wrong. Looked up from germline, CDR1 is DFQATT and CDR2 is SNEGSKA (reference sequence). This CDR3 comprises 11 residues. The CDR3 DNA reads TGCGGCGGCGACAGGGGCTACGAGCAGTACTTC. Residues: CGGDRGYEQYF.

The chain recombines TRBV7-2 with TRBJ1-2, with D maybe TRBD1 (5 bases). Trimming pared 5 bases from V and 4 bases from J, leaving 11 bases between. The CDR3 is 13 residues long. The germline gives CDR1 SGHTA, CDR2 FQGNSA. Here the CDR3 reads CASSRDRSYGYTF. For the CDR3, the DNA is TGTGCCAGCAGCCGTGACAGAAGCTATGGCTACACCTTC. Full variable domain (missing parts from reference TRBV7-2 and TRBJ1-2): GAGVSQSPSNKVTEKGKDVELRCDPISGHTALYWYRQSLGQGLEFLIYFQGNSAPDKSGLPSDRFSAERTGGSVSTLTIQRTQQEDSAVYLCASSRDRSYGYTFGSGTRLTVV.

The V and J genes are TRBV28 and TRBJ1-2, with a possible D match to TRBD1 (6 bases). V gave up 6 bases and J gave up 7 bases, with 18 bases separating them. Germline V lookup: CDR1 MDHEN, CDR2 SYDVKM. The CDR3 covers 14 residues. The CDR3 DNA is TGTGCCAGCAGAGACTCAGGGGAGTCGTTTGGCTACACCTTC. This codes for CASRDSGESFGYTF.

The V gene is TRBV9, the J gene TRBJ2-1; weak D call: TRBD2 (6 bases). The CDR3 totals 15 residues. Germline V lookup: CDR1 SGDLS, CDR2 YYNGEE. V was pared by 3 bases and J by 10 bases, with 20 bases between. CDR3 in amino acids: CASSARDSPGLEQFF. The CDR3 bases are TGTGCCAGCAGCGCCCGGGACTCTCCTGGGTTAGAGCAGTTCTTC.

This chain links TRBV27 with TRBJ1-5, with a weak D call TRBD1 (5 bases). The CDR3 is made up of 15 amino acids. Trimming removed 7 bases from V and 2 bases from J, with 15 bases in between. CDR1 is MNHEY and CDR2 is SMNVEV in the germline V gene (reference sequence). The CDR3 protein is CASTISGGGNQPQHF. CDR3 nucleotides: TGTGCCAGCACCATTTCCGGGGGGGGCAATCAGCCCCAGCATTTT.

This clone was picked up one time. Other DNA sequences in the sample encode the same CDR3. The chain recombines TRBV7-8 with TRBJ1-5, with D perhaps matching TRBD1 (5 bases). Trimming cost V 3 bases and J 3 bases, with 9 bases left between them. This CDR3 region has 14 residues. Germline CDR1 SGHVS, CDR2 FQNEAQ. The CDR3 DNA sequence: TGTGCCAGCAGCTTCACAGGAGTCAATCAGCCCCAGCATTTT. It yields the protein CASSFTGVNQPQHF.

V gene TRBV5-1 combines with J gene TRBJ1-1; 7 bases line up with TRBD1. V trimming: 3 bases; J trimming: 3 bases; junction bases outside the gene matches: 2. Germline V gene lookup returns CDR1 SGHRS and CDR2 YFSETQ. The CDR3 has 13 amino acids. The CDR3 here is CASSSGQDTEAFF. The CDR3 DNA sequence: TGCGCCAGCAGCTCTGGACAGGACACTGAAGCTTTCTTT.

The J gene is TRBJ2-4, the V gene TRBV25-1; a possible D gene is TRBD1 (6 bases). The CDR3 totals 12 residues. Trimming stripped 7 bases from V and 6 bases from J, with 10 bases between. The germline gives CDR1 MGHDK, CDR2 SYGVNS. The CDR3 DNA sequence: TGTGCCAGCAAGGGGGACGGAAACATTCAGTACTTC. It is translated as CASKGDGNIQYF. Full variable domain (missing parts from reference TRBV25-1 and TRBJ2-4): EADIYQTPRYLVIGTGKKITLECSQTMGHDKMYWYQQDPGMELHLIHYSYGVNSTEKGDLSSESTVSRIRTEHFPLTLESARPSHTSQYLCASKGDGNIQYFGAGTRLSVL.

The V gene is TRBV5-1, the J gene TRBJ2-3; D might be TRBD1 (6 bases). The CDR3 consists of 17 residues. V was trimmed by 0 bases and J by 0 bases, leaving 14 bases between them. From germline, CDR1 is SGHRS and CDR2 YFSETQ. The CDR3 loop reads CASSLEGWGRSTDTQYF. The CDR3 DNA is TGCGCCAGCAGCTTGGAGGGGTGGGGGCGAAGCACAGATACGCAGTATTTT.

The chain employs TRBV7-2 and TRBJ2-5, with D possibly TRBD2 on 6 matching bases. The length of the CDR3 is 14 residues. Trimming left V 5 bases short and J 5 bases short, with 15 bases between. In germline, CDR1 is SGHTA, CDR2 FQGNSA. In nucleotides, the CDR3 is TGTGCCAGCAGCCGGGGGACCCTGAGGGAGACCCAGTACTTC. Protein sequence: CASSRGTLRETQYF.

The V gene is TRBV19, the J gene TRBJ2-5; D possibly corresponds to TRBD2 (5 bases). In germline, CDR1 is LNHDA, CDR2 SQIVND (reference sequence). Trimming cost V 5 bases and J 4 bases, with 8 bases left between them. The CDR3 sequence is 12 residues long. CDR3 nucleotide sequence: TGTGCCAGTAGTGAGGGCCTAGAGACCCAGTACTTC. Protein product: CASSEGLETQYF.

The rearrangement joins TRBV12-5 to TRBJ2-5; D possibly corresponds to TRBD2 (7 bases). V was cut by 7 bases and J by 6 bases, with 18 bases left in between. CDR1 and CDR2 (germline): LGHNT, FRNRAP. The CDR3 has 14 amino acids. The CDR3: CASALSGGGQTQYF. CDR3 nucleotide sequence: TGTGCTAGTGCCCTTTCGGGGGGCGGACAGACCCAGTACTTC. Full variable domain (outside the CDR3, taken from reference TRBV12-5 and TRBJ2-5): DARVTQTPRHKVTEMGQEVTMRCQPILGHNTVFWYRQTMMQGLELLAYFRNRAPLDDSGMPKDRFSAEMPDATLATLKIQPSEPRDSAVYFCASALSGGGQTQYFGPGTRLLVL.

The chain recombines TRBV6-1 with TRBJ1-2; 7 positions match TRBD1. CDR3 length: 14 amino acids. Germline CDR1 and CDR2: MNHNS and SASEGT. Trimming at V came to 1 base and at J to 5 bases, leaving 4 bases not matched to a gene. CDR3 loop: CASSEGQGRYGYTF. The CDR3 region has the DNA TGTGCCAGCAGTGAAGGACAGGGACGGTATGGCTACACCTTC.

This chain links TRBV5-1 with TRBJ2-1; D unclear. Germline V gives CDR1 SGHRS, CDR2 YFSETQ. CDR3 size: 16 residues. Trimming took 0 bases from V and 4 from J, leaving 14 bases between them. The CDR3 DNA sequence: TGCGCCAGCAGCTTGGAGGCTAGTATCCGATACAATGAGCAGTTCTTC. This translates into CASSLEASIRYNEQFF.

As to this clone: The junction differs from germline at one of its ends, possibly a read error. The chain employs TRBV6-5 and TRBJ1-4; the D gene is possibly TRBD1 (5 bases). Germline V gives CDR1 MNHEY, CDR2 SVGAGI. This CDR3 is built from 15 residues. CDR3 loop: CVSSSMGGTNEKLFF. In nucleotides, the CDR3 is TGTGTCAGCAGCTCTATGGGGGGAACTAATGAAAAACTGTTTTTT.

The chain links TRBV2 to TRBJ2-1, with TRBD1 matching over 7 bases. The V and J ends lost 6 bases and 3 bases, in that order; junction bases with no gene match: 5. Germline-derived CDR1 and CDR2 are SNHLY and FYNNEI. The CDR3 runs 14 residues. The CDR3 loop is CASRGDSNYNEQFF. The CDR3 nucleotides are TGTGCCAGCAGAGGGGACAGTAACTACAATGAGCAGTTCTTC.

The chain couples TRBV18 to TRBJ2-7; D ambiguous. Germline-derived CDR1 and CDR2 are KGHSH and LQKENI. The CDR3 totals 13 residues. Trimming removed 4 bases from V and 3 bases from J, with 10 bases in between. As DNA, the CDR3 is TGTGCCAGCTCACACCAGCGAGTCTACGAGCAGTACTTC. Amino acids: CASSHQRVYEQYF.

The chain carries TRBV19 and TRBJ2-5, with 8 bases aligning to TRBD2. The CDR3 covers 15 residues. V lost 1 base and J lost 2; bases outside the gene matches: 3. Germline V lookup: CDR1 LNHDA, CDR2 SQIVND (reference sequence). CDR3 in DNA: TGTGCCAGTAGTATAGCCGGGACTAGGCAAGAGACCCAGTACTTC. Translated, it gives CASSIAGTRQETQYF. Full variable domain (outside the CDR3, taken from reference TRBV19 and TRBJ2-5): DGGITQSPKYLFRKEGQNVTLSCEQNLNHDAMYWYRQDPGQGLRLIYYSQIVNDFQKGDIAEGYSVSREKKESFPLTVTSAQKNPTAFYLCASSIAGTRQETQYFGPGTRLLVL.

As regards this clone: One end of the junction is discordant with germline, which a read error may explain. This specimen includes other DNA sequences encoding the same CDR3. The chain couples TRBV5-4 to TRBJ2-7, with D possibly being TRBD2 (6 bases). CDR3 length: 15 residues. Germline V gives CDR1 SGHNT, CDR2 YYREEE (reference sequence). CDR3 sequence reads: CASSPIHGSSYEQYF. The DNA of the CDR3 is TGTGCCAGCAGCCCTATACACGGGAGCTCCTATGAGCAGTACTTC.

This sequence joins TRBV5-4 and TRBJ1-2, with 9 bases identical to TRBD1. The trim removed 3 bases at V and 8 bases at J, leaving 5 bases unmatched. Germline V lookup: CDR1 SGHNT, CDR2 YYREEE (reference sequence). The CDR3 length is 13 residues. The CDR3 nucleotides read TGTGCCAGCAGCTGGGGACAGGGAGGCGGCTACACCTTC. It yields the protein CASSWGQGGGYTF.

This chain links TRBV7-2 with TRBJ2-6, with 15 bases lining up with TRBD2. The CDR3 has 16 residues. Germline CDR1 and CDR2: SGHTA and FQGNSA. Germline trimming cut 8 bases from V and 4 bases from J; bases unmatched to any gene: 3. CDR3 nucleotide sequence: TGTGCCAGCGGACTAGCGGGGGGGCCCGGGGCCAACGTCCTGACTTTC. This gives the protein CASGLAGGPGANVLTF.

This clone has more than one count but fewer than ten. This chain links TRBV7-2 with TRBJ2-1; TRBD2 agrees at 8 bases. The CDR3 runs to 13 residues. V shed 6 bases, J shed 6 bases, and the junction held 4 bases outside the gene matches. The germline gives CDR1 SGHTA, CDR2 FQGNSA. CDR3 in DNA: TGTGCCAGCAGAGGAAGCGGGGGCAATGAGCAGTTCTTC. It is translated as CASRGSGGNEQFF.